The clone carrying this T cell receptor beta chain has more than one count but fewer than ten. The antigen is not known. The data stem from a study of blood T cells in healthy people across ages. Whole-study findings and limits: It was the long-lived donors that had more naive CD4+ cells and higher diversity than aged donors.

Alongside a J-beta primer mix, a sample-barcoded 5' primer served in a second PCR lasting about 6 to 11 cycles. A minimum of 3 million CDR3-containing paired-end reads was obtained for each sample. TCRdb ran MiXCR on the 5' RACE reads and lists one entry per CDR3 protein. The sample lists approximately 680,000 distinct CDR3 sequences; about 30% were seen once. V lost 4 bases to trimming and J lost 2 bases, with 15 bases between them. CDR1 SGDLS and CDR2 YYNGEE come from the germline V gene. CDR3 size: 15 residues. Healthy Caucasian individuals from Russia aged about 6 to 95 were enrolled as donors. Material for sequencing was blood. The rearrangement links TRBV9 to TRBJ1-2; maybe TRBD1 (5 bases). The receptor was isolated from an elderly woman in good health. The DNA for the CDR3 is TGTGCCAGCAGCTTAACCGGGACTCCCAACTATGGCTACACCTTC. Translation: CASSLTGTPNYGYTF. Filled out from reference TRBV9 and TRBJ1-2, the complete variable domain reads DSGVTQTPKHLITATGQRVTLRCSPRSGDLSVYWYQQSLDQGLQFLIQYYNGEERAKGNILERFSAQQFPDLHSELNLSSLELGDSALYFCASSLTGTPNYGYTFGSGTRLTVV.